This T cell receptor beta chain originates from a study of T cell repertoires in cytomegalovirus infection. This clonotype was counted at least ten times. Antigen unknown. One junction end does not reproduce the germline sequence, and a read error may be involved. Findings and limits, study-wide: Dominant in the ex vivo response were TCR beta clonotypes restricted by HLA-C and specific for CMV.

The CDR3 consists of 11 residues. MiXCR, run by TCRdb on the reads, gives a single entry per CDR3 protein. In the table there are approximately 500,000 distinct CDR3 sequences, roughly 12% of which are singletons. Input material: PBMCs. This chain connects TRBV12-3 or TRBV12-4 to TRBJ2-1; 9 nucleotides match TRBD2. This clonotype was obtained from a human donor in good health (CMV status not recorded). Some clones in this sample may be carry-over from other donors' samples. The DNA for the CDR3 is TGTGCCAGCAGTCTTACCGGGACTAGCTTATTC. Protein: CASSLTGTSLF.